This is a list of T cell receptor beta chains from one sample in a study of cytomegalovirus exposure and HLA in healthy donors. The repertoire was sequenced with immunoSEQ multiplex PCR; TCRdb's copy has only in-frame clones and lacks some. The listing contains about 160,000 clones. Sequenced input: PBMCs. These receptors originate from a man aged 30 to 45 in good health and CMV-seronegative. Each CDR3 is given with its conserved first and last residue. A D gene is named only where the DNA matches it firmly.

v_gene	j_gene	d_gene	len	CDR3nt	CDR3aa
TRBV7-9	TRBJ1-1	-	15	TGTGCCAGCAGCCCCGAGCTGATATTGAACACTGAAGCTTTCTTT	CASSPELILNTEAFF
TRBV6-4	TRBJ2-2	-	14	TGTGCCAGCAGTGATATCCCGGAGGCCGGGGAGCTGTTTTTT	CASSDIPEAGELFF
TRBV5-1	TRBJ1-4	-	15	TGCGCCAGCAGCTTGGATCAGGGTGGGCGTGAAAAACTGTTTTTT	CASSLDQGGREKLFF
TRBV5-6	TRBJ2-4	-	15	TGTGCCAGCAGCTTGGCCGCGGCAGGGGACACCATTCAGTACTTC	CASSLAAAGDTIQYF
TRBV5-5	TRBJ2-7	TRBD1	15	TGTGCCAGCAGCTTCCAGGACAGGGGAGTCTACGAGCAGTACTTC	CASSFQDRGVYEQYF
TRBV6-5	TRBJ2-5	TRBD2	16	TGTGCCAGCAGTTATACCACTACAGCGGGACAAGAGACCCAGTACTTC	CASSYTTTAGQETQYF
TRBV5-1	TRBJ1-2	TRBD1	15	TGCGCCAGCAGCACGGGGACAGTAAGGAACTATGGCTACACCTTC	CASSTGTVRNYGYTF
TRBV7-7	TRBJ2-5	TRBD2	13	TGTGCCAGCAGCTTTGGCGGGGGGGAGACCCAGTACTTC	CASSFGGGETQYF
TRBV10-3	TRBJ2-7	TRBD1	16	TGTGCCATCAGTGAGACTGGGTCAGGGGGACCCTACGAGCAGTACTTC	CAISETGSGGPYEQYF
TRBV7-2	TRBJ2-5	TRBD2	14	TGTGCCAGCAGCCAGCGGGACTACCAAGAGACCCAGTACTTC	CASSQRDYQETQYF
TRBV28	TRBJ2-7	TRBD1	18	TGTGCCAGCAGCTTACTCTCCGGGACAGGAGGCATCGCCTACGAGCAGTACTTC	CASSLLSGTGGIAYEQYF
TRBV7-3	TRBJ2-3	-	15	TGTGCCAGCAGCGCCCAAAGGGGGGGAACAGATACGCAGTATTTT	CASSAQRGGTDTQYF
TRBV30	TRBJ2-7	-	11	TGTGCCTGGAGCTATTTGTACGAGCAGTACTTC	CAWSYLYEQYF
TRBV5-4	TRBJ2-3	-	16	TGTGCCAGCAGCTTGGGGGGCGCATTGGTAACAGATACGCAGTATTTT	CASSLGGALVTDTQYF
TRBV2	TRBJ2-1	TRBD1	16	TGTGCCAGCAGTGAAGCGCTTGGGACAGGGGTAAATGAGCAGTTCTTC	CASSEALGTGVNEQFF
TRBV4-3	TRBJ2-2	-	14	TGCGCCAGCAGCCCTAACGGGGGCACCGGGGAGCTGTTTTTT	CASSPNGGTGELFF
TRBV6-5	TRBJ2-7	TRBD2	16	TGTGCCAGCAGTTTAACCCTAGCGGGAGTGTCGGGCGAGCAGTACTTC	CASSLTLAGVSGEQYF
TRBV19	TRBJ2-1	-	10	TGTGCCAGTCTCGGGGGTGAGCAGTTCTTC	CASLGGEQFF
TRBV11-3	TRBJ2-3	TRBD2	15	TGTGCCAGCAGCTTACGCGGGAGGGTAGGAGATACGCAGTATTTT	CASSLRGRVGDTQYF
TRBV5-1	TRBJ2-7	-	15	TGCGCCAGCAGCTTGGTACGGGTCCCTACCTACGAGCAGTACTTC	CASSLVRVPTYEQYF
TRBV6-5	TRBJ2-1	TRBD2	13	TGTGCCAGCAGGCTAGCGGGAGTGAATGAGCAGTTCTTC	CASRLAGVNEQFF
TRBV10-2	TRBJ1-2	-	16	TGCGCCAGCAGTGAGAGAGGCAGGGGTGATAACTATGGCTACACCTTC	CASSERGRGDNYGYTF